This T cell receptor beta chain originates from a study of monozygotic twins with inflammatory bowel disease. As regards this clonotype: As yet, its antigen is unknown.

This CDR3 is built from 14 residues. The germline V gene encodes CDR1 SGHTA and CDR2 FQGNSA. Reanalyzing the 5' RACE reads, TCRdb keeps one entry per CDR3 protein, without DNA. The sample totals around 40,000 distinct CDR3 sequences. Points from the study as a whole: Relative clonotype sharing with others was diminished in IBD patients versus healthy twins, particularly with disease activity.

The receptor's source is a human donor with ulcerative colitis or Crohn's disease, or a healthy co-twin of an affected twin (not recorded which). The sequencing sample was made of blood. The J gene is TRBJ1-2, the V gene TRBV7-2; TCRdb outputs TRBD1, but without DNA this stays unchecked. The CDR3 reads CASRPAGTGDGYTF.